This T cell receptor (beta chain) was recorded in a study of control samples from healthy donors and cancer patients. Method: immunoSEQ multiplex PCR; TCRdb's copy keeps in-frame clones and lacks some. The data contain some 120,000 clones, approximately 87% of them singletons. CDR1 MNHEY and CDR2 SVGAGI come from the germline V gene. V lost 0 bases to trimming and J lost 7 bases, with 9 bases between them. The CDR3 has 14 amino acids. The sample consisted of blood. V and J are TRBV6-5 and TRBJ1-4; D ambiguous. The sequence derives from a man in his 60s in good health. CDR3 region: CASSYSGWGEKLFF. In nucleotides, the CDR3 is TGTGCCAGCAGTTACTCGGGTTGGGGTGAAAAACTGTTTTTT.